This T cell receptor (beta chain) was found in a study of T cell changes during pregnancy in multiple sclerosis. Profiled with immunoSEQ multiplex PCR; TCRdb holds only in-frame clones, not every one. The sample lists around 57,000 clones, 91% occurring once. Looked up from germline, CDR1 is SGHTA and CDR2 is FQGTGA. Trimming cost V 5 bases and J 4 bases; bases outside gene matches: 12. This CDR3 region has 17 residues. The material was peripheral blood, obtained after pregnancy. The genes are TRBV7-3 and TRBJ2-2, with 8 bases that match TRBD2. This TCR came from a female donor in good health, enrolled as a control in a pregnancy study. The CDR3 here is CASSPIPTGGGTGELFF. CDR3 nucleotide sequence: TGTGCCAGCAGCCCCATTCCAACCGGGGGGGGCACCGGGGAGCTGTTTTTT.